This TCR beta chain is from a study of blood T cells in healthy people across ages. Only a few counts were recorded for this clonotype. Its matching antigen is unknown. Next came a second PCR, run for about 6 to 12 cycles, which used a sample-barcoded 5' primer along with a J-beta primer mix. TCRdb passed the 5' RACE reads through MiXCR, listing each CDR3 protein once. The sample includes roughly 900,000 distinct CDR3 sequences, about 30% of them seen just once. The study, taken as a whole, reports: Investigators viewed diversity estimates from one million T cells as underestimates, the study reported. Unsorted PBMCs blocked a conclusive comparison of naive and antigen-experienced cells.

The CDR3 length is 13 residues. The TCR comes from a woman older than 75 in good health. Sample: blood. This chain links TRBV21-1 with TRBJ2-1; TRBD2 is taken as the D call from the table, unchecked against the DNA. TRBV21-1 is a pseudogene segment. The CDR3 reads CASSRGLANEQFF. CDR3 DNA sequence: TGTGCCAGCAGCAGAGGACTAGCCAATGAGCAGTTCTTC.